This T cell receptor beta chain was retrieved from a study of blood T cell repertoires in COVID-19. Study in general: Samples of COVID-19 (acute and convalescent) were obtained from the United States, Italy and Spain. PBMCs, B-cell-depleted T cells, or T cells provided the cDNA or gDNA that made up the material.

Patients at the Seattle site were enrolled during active infection and followed longitudinally. Original analysis: Nucleated cell number was recorded as an estimate derived from reference gene primer amplification. Using immunoSEQ multiplex PCR, the repertoire was profiled, and TCRdb retains in-frame clones only, with some absent. Clone size and the V and J calls come from that table; the DNA yielded D and trimming. Seen here are tens of thousands of clones, 91% observed once, and the top ten hold more than 5.5%. Germline trimming cut 0 bases from V and 6 bases from J; bases unmatched to any gene: 8. The CDR3 runs to 16 residues. From germline, CDR1 is SGHNT and CDR2 YYREEE (reference sequence).

Sequenced sample: peripheral blood. The receptor's source is a man aged 35-49 years with COVID-19, enrolled during active disease. The chain employs TRBV5-4 and TRBJ1-4; 7 nucleotides match TRBD1. The CDR3 nucleotides read TGTGCCAGCAGCTTGGGACAGGGCCGCCACCATGAAAAACTGTTTTTT. Its translation: CASSLGQGRHHEKLFF. Using reference TRBV5-4 and TRBJ1-4 for the parts outside the CDR3, the full variable domain is ETGVTQSPTHLIKTRGQQVTLRCSSQSGHNTVSWYQQALGQGPQFIFQYYREEENGRGNFPPRFSGLQFPNYSSELNVNALELDDSALYLCASSLGQGRHHEKLFFGSGTQLSVL.